These 32 T cell receptor beta chains were sequenced from one sample in a study of T-cell reconstitution after alpha-beta-depleted transplantation in children. TCRbeta library preparation incorporated unique molecular identifiers. Each CDR3 protein gets one entry after TCRdb re-called the PCR reads with MiXCR. The sample lists some 290,000 distinct CDR3 sequences, 23% occurring once. This material consisted of PBMCs, mostly from graft donor cells, taken 180 days after TCRalphabeta/CD19-depleted stem cell transplant. These receptors were collected from a male patient younger than 18 who had a stem cell transplant for acute lymphoblastic leukemia, so the T cells may come from the graft donor.

This clonotype was counted once. The J gene is TRBJ2-3, the V gene TRBV12-3 or TRBV12-4; 12 bases are shared with TRBD2. After removal of 6 bases from V and 4 bases from J, the junction contained 5 bases not matched to a gene. This CDR3 has 15 amino acids. This CDR3 reads CASRWGLAGSDTQYF. The CDR3, as DNA: TGTGCCAGCAGATGGGGACTAGCGGGTTCAGATACGCAGTATTTT.

This clonotype was recorded a few times. The rearrangement joins TRBV7-7 to TRBJ2-5; D is unresolved. Trimming took off 2 bases at V and 0 bases at J, with 10 bases between the two ends. CDR1 SSHAT and CDR2 FNYEAQ come from the germline V gene (reference sequence). CDR3 size: 15 residues. CDR3 sequence: CASSLLHGNQETQYF. In DNA form, the CDR3 reads TGTGCCAGCAGCTTATTGCACGGAAACCAAGAGACCCAGTACTTC.

This clonotype was counted between two and nine times. This chain's CDR3 is CASSAYRIRNSPLHF. CDR3 in DNA: TGTGCCAGCAGCGCGTACAGGATTCGTAATTCACCCCTCCACTTT. The rearrangement links TRBV7-2 to TRBJ1-6; D possibly corresponds to TRBD1 (5 bases). Trimming cost V 5 bases and J 6 bases, with 14 bases left between them. Germline V gene lookup returns CDR1 SGHTA and CDR2 FQGNSA. The CDR3 totals 15 residues.

The chain uses TRBV5-1 and TRBJ2-7; 8 positions match TRBD1. Trimming removed 4 bases from V and 7 bases from J; junction bases left unmatched: 7. The CDR3 runs 13 residues. CDR1 and CDR2 from the germline V gene are SGHRS and YFSETQ. The CDR3 loop reads CASSLLRGQEQYF. CDR3 sequence (DNA): TGCGCCAGCAGCCTGCTCAGGGGGCAAGAGCAGTACTTC. Combining the CDR3 with reference TRBV5-1 and TRBJ2-7 gives the whole variable domain KAGVTQTPRYLIKTRGQQVTLSCSPISGHRSVSWYQQTPGQGLQFLFEYFSETQRNKGNFPGRFSGRQFSNSRSEMNVSTLELGDSALYLCASSLLRGQEQYFGPGTRLTVT.

The rearrangement uses TRBV5-5 and TRBJ2-3; possibly TRBD2 for D (5 bases). The V gene lost 6 bases and the J gene lost 6 bases, with 14 bases spanning the gap. There are 13 residues in the CDR3. Germline V lookup: CDR1 SGHKS, CDR2 YYEKEE (reference sequence). The CDR3 protein is CASIGLRRDTQYF. In DNA, the CDR3 is TGTGCCAGCATTGGTCTACGGAGGGATACGCAGTATTTT.

The chain couples TRBV7-3 to TRBJ2-1; TRBD2 agrees at 8 bases. This CDR3 has 16 residues. After removal of 5 bases from V and 7 bases from J, the junction contained 13 bases not matched to a gene. The germline gives CDR1 SGHTA, CDR2 FQGTGA. This CDR3 reads CASSTRRGGRRNEQFF. CDR3 DNA sequence: TGTGCCAGCAGCACGAGACGCGGCGGGAGGAGAAATGAGCAGTTCTTC.

The gene calls are TRBV6-2 or TRBV6-3 and TRBJ1-1, with a tentative D call TRBD1 (6 bases). V was shortened by 5 bases and J by 4 bases, with 20 bases between the two germline ends. The CDR3 is 16 residues long. Germline loops: CDR1 MNHEY, CDR2 SVGEGT. The CDR3 loop is CASSPHLQGHLTEAFF. As DNA, the CDR3 is TGTGCCAGCAGTCCGCACTTACAGGGACATCTCACTGAAGCTTTCTTT.

This clonotype turned up a few times. The chain recombines TRBV4-1 with TRBJ1-2; perhaps TRBD1 as D (5 bases). The ends were cut back, 2 bases at V and 7 bases at J, with 14 bases in the middle. This CDR3 comprises 14 residues. Germline V lookup: CDR1 MGHRA, CDR2 YSYEKL. In DNA form, the CDR3 reads TGCGCCAGCAGCCAAACCGGACAATTGCGTGGCTACACCTTC. Translated: CASSQTGQLRGYTF.

This clonotype was picked up one time. The chain recombines TRBV19 with TRBJ2-7; TRBD1 matches at 8 bases. The CDR3 totals 14 residues. The junction had 6 bases not matched to a gene; V was cut back by 6 bases and J by 2 bases. Germline values: CDR1 LNHDA, CDR2 SQIVND (reference sequence). The CDR3 loop reads CASRSVQGAYEQYF. In nucleotides, the CDR3 is TGTGCCAGTAGGAGCGTACAGGGGGCCTACGAGCAGTACTTC.

In this sample, this clonotype turned up a few times. This chain connects TRBV7-9 to TRBJ2-1; 11 bases line up with TRBD2. This CDR3 has 15 amino acids. Germline V CDR1 and CDR2: SEHNR, FQNEAQ (reference sequence). The V segment lost 1 base and the J segment 15 bases; nucleotides outside the gene matches: 11. CDR3 DNA: TGTGCCAGCAGCTTAGGATCTGGGACTAGCGGATATTTGTTCTTC. As protein: CASSLGSGTSGYLFF.

This clonotype was seen only a few times. This sequence joins TRBV20-1 and TRBJ2-3; D gene uncertain. V lost 1 base, J lost 2 bases, and 4 bases lay in between. CDR3 length equals 12 residues. Looked up from germline, CDR1 is DFQATT and CDR2 is SNEGSKA (reference sequence). The CDR3 sequence: CSARGLTDTQYF. The CDR3 region has the DNA TGCAGTGCTAGAGGCCTCACAGATACGCAGTATTTT.

The chain joins TRBV11-2 to TRBJ2-1, with TRBD2 matching 9 bases. Trimming at V came to 6 bases and at J to 6 bases, leaving 12 bases not matched to a gene. Germline V gene data show CDR1 as SGHAT and CDR2 as FQNNGV. The length of the CDR3 is 16 residues. This chain's CDR3 is CASRTSSGRRANEQFF. Here the CDR3 DNA reads TGTGCCAGCAGAACTTCCAGCGGGAGGAGGGCCAATGAGCAGTTCTTC.

The gene calls are TRBV20-1 and TRBJ1-1; the D is unclear. This CDR3 has 13 residues. The V gene's germline CDR1 is DFQATT and CDR2 SNEGSKA (reference sequence). The germline V and J ends were trimmed by 3 bases and 4 bases, with 12 bases remaining between them. The CDR3 loop reads CSARRRLGTEAFF. CDR3 nucleotides: TGCAGTGCTAGGCGGCGATTGGGCACTGAAGCTTTCTTT.

The V call is TRBV4-2, the J call TRBJ2-1, with 11 bases matching TRBD2. The CDR3 sequence is 20 residues long. Germline assignment: CDR1 LGHNA and CDR2 YNFKEQ. V lost 1 base to trimming and J lost 5 bases; unmatched junction nucleotides: 16. CDR3 nucleotides: TGTGCCAGCAGCCAAGGTAATAGCGGGAGGGCCCTCATAACCCACAATGAGCAGTTCTTC. Its translation is CASSQGNSGRALITHNEQFF.

The V call is TRBV6-5, the J call TRBJ1-6; D ambiguous. Germline assignment: CDR1 MNHEY and CDR2 SVGAGI. This CDR3 contains 13 residues. Trimming removed 4 bases from V and 10 bases from J, with 11 bases in between. This CDR3 reads CASSFDLGSPLHF. CDR3 bases: TGTGCCAGCAGTTTCGATTTGGGGTCACCCCTCCACTTT.

This clonotype showed up many times. The chain joins TRBV20-1 to TRBJ2-1; D is ambiguous. This CDR3 is 14 amino acids long. Trimming removed 0 bases from V and 4 bases from J, with 10 bases in between. Germline-derived CDR1 and CDR2 are DFQATT and SNEGSKA (reference sequence). CDR3 in DNA: TGCAGTGCTAGAGATTACGACCCGTACAATGAGCAGTTCTTC. Translating it yields CSARDYDPYNEQFF.

The CDR3 DNA sequence: TGCGCCAGCAGCTTGCGGCCGTCGGGGGGGGAGACCCAGTACTTC. This gives the protein CASSLRPSGGETQYF. The chain is built from TRBV5-1 and TRBJ2-5; 8 nucleotides align to TRBD2. The CDR3 loop spans 15 amino acids. Germline V gene sequence: CDR1 SGHRS, CDR2 YFSETQ. V shed 1 base, J shed 5 bases, and the junction held 7 bases outside the gene matches.

This clonotype was observed a handful of times. The V call is TRBV5-1, the J call TRBJ2-3, with a weak D call TRBD2 (5 bases). Trimming removed 0 bases at V and 5 bases at J, with 10 bases between. The CDR3 contains 14 residues. Germline CDR1 reads SGHRS; CDR2 reads YFSETQ. DNA of the CDR3: TGCGCCAGCAGCTTGGGAGCGGCCGAAGATACGCAGTATTTT. It yields the protein CASSLGAAEDTQYF.

The chain employs TRBV4-1 and TRBJ2-7; 16 nucleotides align to TRBD2. Trimming at V came to 4 bases and at J to 2 bases, leaving 2 bases not matched to a gene. Looked up from germline, CDR1 is MGHRA and CDR2 is YSYEKL. The CDR3 is made up of 16 amino acids. CDR3 residues: CASSLGTSGRAYEQYF. CDR3 in DNA: TGCGCCAGCAGCCTAGGGACTAGCGGGAGGGCCTACGAGCAGTACTTC.

This clonotype has only a few counts. The chain is built from TRBV25-1 and TRBJ2-1, with D hard to call. The CDR3 length is 13 residues. V was pared by 3 bases and J by 4 bases, with 7 bases between. Germline CDR1 and CDR2: MGHDK and SYGVNS. The chain's CDR3 is CASSDRRYNEQFF. The CDR3 nucleotides read TGTGCCAGCAGTGACCGACGGTACAATGAGCAGTTCTTC.

This clonotype was detected ten times or more. This chain connects TRBV5-1 to TRBJ2-3, with D perhaps TRBD2 (5 bases). V was shortened by 0 bases and J by 0 bases, with 8 bases between the two germline ends. The CDR3 covers 15 residues. Germline V gives CDR1 SGHRS, CDR2 YFSETQ. DNA of the CDR3: TGCGCCAGCAGCTTGGACGGGATAAGCACAGATACGCAGTATTTT. It yields the protein CASSLDGISTDTQYF.

This clonotype was counted only a few times. This chain links TRBV5-1 with TRBJ2-7; 8 nucleotides agree with TRBD2. This CDR3 has 14 amino acids. The trim removed 1 base at V and 2 bases at J, leaving 2 bases unmatched. Germline values: CDR1 SGHRS, CDR2 YFSETQ. The CDR3 DNA is TGCGCCAGCAGCTTGAAGCGGGAGACCTACGAGCAGTACTTC. Protein product: CASSLKRETYEQYF.

The chain has TRBV12-3 or TRBV12-4 and TRBJ2-4; 10 bases align to TRBD2. The CDR3 spans 13 residues. V dropped 6 bases and J dropped 9; count of bases not matched to a gene: 5. Here the CDR3 DNA reads TGTGCCAGCAGCGGGACTAGCGCCCCCATTCAGTACTTC. This codes for CASSGTSAPIQYF.

This clonotype was observed a few times. This rearrangement joins TRBV5-4 to TRBJ2-5, with 9 nucleotides matching TRBD1. J gave up 1 base and V 0 bases, and 7 bases lay outside the gene matches. Germline V gene data show CDR1 as SGHNT and CDR2 as YYREEE (reference sequence). The CDR3 contains 17 residues. The CDR3 DNA is TGTGCCAGCAGCTTGGCTCTGACAGGGGGATTCCAAGAGACCCAGTACTTC. Translation: CASSLALTGGFQETQYF.

The chain carries TRBV20-1 and TRBJ2-7; 8 bases agree with TRBD1. This CDR3 has 15 amino acids. Germline lookup yields CDR1 DFQATT and CDR2 SNEGSKA (reference sequence). Trimming at V came to 0 bases and at J to 1 base, leaving 5 bases not matched to a gene. The DNA of the CDR3 is TGCAGTGCTAGAGATCACAGGGGGAGGTCCTACGAGCAGTACTTC. Translating gives CSARDHRGRSYEQYF.

This clonotype has at least ten counts. This chain connects TRBV7-9 to TRBJ2-7; D is tentatively TRBD1 or TRBD2 (5 bases each). The CDR3 contains 12 residues. Germline values: CDR1 SEHNR, CDR2 FQNEAQ (reference sequence). Trimming removed 6 bases at V and 5 bases at J, with 11 bases between. The CDR3 here is CASRGDGNEQYF. CDR3 in DNA: TGTGCCAGCAGGGGGGACGGAAACGAGCAGTACTTC. The complete variable domain, with remaining parts taken from reference TRBV7-9 and TRBJ2-7, reads DTGVSQNPRHKITKRGQNVTFRCDPISEHNRLYWYRQTLGQGPEFLTYFQNEAQLEKSRLLSDRFSAERPKGSFSTLEIQRTEQGDSAMYLCASRGDGNEQYFGPGTRLTVT.

This clonotype was observed a few times. The rearrangement joins TRBV7-6 to TRBJ2-5, with TRBD2 matching over 7 bases. The CDR3 length is 13 residues. With 0 bases clipped from V and 7 bases from J, the junction kept 2 bases outside the gene matches. Per the germline V gene, CDR1 is SGHVS and CDR2 is FNYEAQ. The CDR3 DNA is TGTGCCAGCAGCTTAGCGACTAGCAGGACCCAGTACTTC. Protein sequence: CASSLATSRTQYF.

This clonotype appeared a few times. The genes are TRBV5-1 and TRBJ2-3; tentative D call: TRBD1 (6 bases). CDR1 and CDR2 (germline): SGHRS, YFSETQ. Trimming stripped 6 bases from V and 3 bases from J, with 14 bases between. The CDR3 extends over 14 amino acids. The CDR3 DNA sequence: TGCGCCAGCATGACAGGACGGGCAACAGATACGCAGTATTTT. The encoded protein is CASMTGRATDTQYF.

The J gene is TRBJ1-2, the V gene TRBV7-9; D remains ambiguous. CDR1 and CDR2 from the germline V gene are SEHNR and FQNEAQ (reference sequence). V was trimmed by 5 bases and J by 4 bases, leaving 14 bases between them. The CDR3 extends over 14 amino acids. CDR3 nucleotide sequence: TGTGCCAGCAGCCGCACGACATCTTCCTATGGCTACACCTTC. Translated: CASSRTTSSYGYTF.

This clonotype turned up a few times. V and J are TRBV27 and TRBJ1-6; TRBD1 aligns across 7 bases. J gave up 10 bases and V 0 bases, and 6 bases lay outside the gene matches. Germline CDR1 and CDR2: MNHEY and SMNVEV (reference sequence). This CDR3 is 15 amino acids long. CDR3 sequence: CASSLSGTVLSPLHF. The CDR3 bases are TGTGCCAGCAGTTTATCCGGGACAGTTTTGTCACCCCTCCACTTT.

The rearrangement links TRBV6-5 to TRBJ2-1, with 8 bases aligning to TRBD2. The CDR3 has 18 amino acids. The germline gives CDR1 MNHEY, CDR2 SVGAGI. Trimming at V came to 0 bases and at J to 5 bases, leaving 12 bases not matched to a gene. Here the CDR3 reads CASSYSLAGLAGDNEQFF. DNA for the CDR3: TGTGCCAGCAGTTACTCCCTCGCAGGGCTAGCGGGCGACAATGAGCAGTTCTTC.

The rearrangement joins TRBV27 to TRBJ2-5; 9 bases fit TRBD1. The germline V gene has CDR1 MNHEY and CDR2 SMNVEV (reference sequence). The CDR3 is 18 amino acids. The J segment lost 0 bases and the V segment lost 6 bases, leaving 14 bases of the junction unmatched. CDR3 DNA sequence: TGTGCCAGCAGCCACCGGGGGAAGGGACAGGGAAACCAAGAGACCCAGTACTTC. Protein: CASSHRGKGQGNQETQYF.